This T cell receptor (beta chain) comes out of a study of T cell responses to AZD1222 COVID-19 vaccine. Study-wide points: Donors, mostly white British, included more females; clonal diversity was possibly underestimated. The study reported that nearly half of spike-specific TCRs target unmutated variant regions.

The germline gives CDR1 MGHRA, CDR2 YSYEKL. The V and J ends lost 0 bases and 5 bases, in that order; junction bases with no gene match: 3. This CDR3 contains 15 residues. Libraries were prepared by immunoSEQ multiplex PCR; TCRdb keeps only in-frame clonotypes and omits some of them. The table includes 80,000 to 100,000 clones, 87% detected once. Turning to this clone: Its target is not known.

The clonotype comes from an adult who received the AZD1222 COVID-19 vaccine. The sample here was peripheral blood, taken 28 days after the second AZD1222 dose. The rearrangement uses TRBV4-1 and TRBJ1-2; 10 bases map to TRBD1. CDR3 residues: CASSQDGTGDYGYTF. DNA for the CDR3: TGCGCCAGCAGCCAAGATGGGACAGGGGATTATGGCTACACCTTC.